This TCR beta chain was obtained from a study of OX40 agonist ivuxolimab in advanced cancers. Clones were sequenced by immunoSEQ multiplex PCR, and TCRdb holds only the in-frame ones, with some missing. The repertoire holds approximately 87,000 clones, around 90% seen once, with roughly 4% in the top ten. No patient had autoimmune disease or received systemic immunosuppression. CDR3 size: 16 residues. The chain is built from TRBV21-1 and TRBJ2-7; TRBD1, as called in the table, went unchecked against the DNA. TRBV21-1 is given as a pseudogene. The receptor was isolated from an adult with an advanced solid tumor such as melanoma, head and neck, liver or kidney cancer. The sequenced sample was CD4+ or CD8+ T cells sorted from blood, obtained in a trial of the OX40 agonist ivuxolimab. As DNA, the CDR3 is TGTGCCAGCAGCAAAGTAGGCAGGGATGAACCCTACGAGCAGTACTTC. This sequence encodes CASSKVGRDEPYEQYF.